This T cell receptor beta chain was found in a study of T cell responses to AZD1222 COVID-19 vaccine. Study summary: Recipients boosted at about 4 weeks or about 12 weeks are pooled.

The J segment lost 6 bases and the V segment lost 0 bases, leaving 12 bases of the junction unmatched. The CDR3 runs 18 residues. The germline CDR1 and CDR2 sequences are SGDLS and YYNGEE. The study's findings and limits: All repertoire sampling was performed exclusively after the peak T cell response. Donors, mostly white British, included more females; clonal diversity was possibly underestimated. The number of AZD1222 recipients seropositive at baseline was only five or six.

On this clone itself: The antigen is unknown.

The data were produced by immunoSEQ multiplex PCR, yet TCRdb's version contains in-frame clones alone and is incomplete. The table includes 75,000 to 100,000 clones, nearly 90% detected once. The J gene is TRBJ2-2, the V gene TRBV9; TRBD2 matches at 9 bases. The clonotype originates from an adult in good health. The sample here was peripheral blood, taken on day 0 of AZD1222 vaccination. CDR3 sequence (DNA): TGTGCCAGCAGCGTAGTTCAGCGGGGGGCCCGAGAGGCCGGGGAGCTGTTTTTT. It encodes CASSVVQRGAREAGELFF.